These 26 T cell receptor beta chains came from one sample sequenced in a study of T cell changes during pregnancy in multiple sclerosis. Libraries were prepared by immunoSEQ multiplex PCR; TCRdb keeps only in-frame clonotypes and omits some of them. This table has about 85,000 clones, approximately 93% appearing once. Sequences were derived from peripheral blood, sampled in the first trimester of pregnancy. The receptor set was obtained from a female donor with multiple sclerosis, enrolled in a pregnancy study.

The V gene is TRBV7-9, the J gene TRBJ1-1; D call uncertain. Germline V gene data show CDR1 as SEHNR and CDR2 as FQNEAQ (reference sequence). Trimming pared 8 bases from V and 6 bases from J, leaving 22 bases between. The CDR3 consists of 15 residues. CDR3 nucleotides: TGTGCCAGCCTCCCATTACTGCAGGCTTCGGCTGAAGCTTTCTTT. Protein product: CASLPLLQASAEAFF.

In DNA form, the CDR3 reads TGTGCCAGCAGTGGCGAGACAGCTATCTATGGCTACACCTTC. Translating it yields CASSGETAIYGYTF. V is TRBV2 and J is TRBJ1-2; perhaps TRBD1 as D (5 bases). The CDR3 is 14 amino acids. Trimming took 4 bases from V and 4 from J, leaving 13 bases between them. The germline V gene encodes CDR1 SNHLY and CDR2 FYNNEI. The variable domain in full, with the rest retrieved from reference TRBV2 and TRBJ1-2, is EPEVTQTPSHQVTQMGQEVILRCVPISNHLYFYWYRQILGQKVEFLVSFYNNEISEKSEIFDDQFSVERPDGSNFTLKIRSTKLEDSAMYFCASSGETAIYGYTFGSGTRLTVV.

This rearrangement joins TRBV7-9 to TRBJ2-1; 7 bases agree with TRBD1. Germline V gene sequence: CDR1 SEHNR, CDR2 FQNEAQ (reference sequence). The CDR3 extends over 15 amino acids. V lost 2 bases and J lost 6; bases outside the gene matches: 7. The CDR3 protein is CASSLSTGAGNEQFF. The CDR3, as DNA: TGTGCCAGCAGCTTAAGTACAGGGGCGGGCAATGAGCAGTTCTTC.

With regard to this clone: Other DNA sequences in the sample encode the same CDR3. The CDR3 sequence: CASSLESSGYNEQFF. The CDR3, as DNA: TGCGCCAGCAGCTTGGAAAGTTCCGGCTACAATGAGCAGTTCTTC. The V and J genes are TRBV5-1 and TRBJ2-1; D is unclear. This CDR3 spans 15 amino acids. CDR1 SGHRS and CDR2 YFSETQ come from the germline V gene. Deletions cut 0 bases from V and 3 bases from J, with 10 bases between.

The sample holds one count of this clone. The V gene is TRBV29-1, the J gene TRBJ2-7; the D is unclear. The germline CDR1 and CDR2 sequences are SQVTM and ANQGSEA. This CDR3 has 12 residues. V lost 6 bases to trimming and J lost 1 base, with 10 bases between them. The CDR3 DNA is TGCAGCGTCCTAGACGGGTCCTACGAGCAGTACTTC. It specifies CSVLDGSYEQYF.

Only one count was recorded for this clone. V gene TRBV28 combines with J gene TRBJ1-3; D remains unclear. The CDR3 is made up of 15 amino acids. Germline CDR1 and CDR2: MDHEN and SYDVKM. The V end was cut by 3 bases, the J end by 0 bases, with 9 bases between. The CDR3 here is CASSFQVPSGNTIYF. In DNA, the CDR3 is TGTGCCAGCAGTTTCCAGGTACCCTCTGGAAACACCATATATTTT.

The chain has TRBV7-9 and TRBJ1-6; 7 bases fit TRBD1. This CDR3 has 16 amino acids. V shed 4 bases and J 6 bases; nucleotides not matched to a gene: 9. Looked up from germline, CDR1 is SEHNR and CDR2 is FQNEAQ (reference sequence). DNA of the CDR3: TGTGCCAGCAGCTCCACTCTGCAGGGGGTTAATTCACCCCTCCACTTT. It is translated as CASSSTLQGVNSPLHF.

CDR3 DNA: TGTGCCAGCAGCTCGGGACTAGCGAAGTACGAGCAGTACTTC. Encoded protein: CASSSGLAKYEQYF. The V call is TRBV7-2, the J call TRBJ2-7; 10 bases line up with TRBD2. V was clipped by 4 bases and J by 4 bases; unmatched bases: 4. Germline-derived CDR1 and CDR2 are SGHTA and FQGNSA. The CDR3 runs to 14 residues.

The rearrangement uses TRBV7-3 and TRBJ1-6, with 7 bases aligning to TRBD1. J lost 7 bases, V lost 4 bases, and 7 bases had no gene match. The CDR3 contains 15 residues. The germline V gene has CDR1 SGHTA and CDR2 FQGTGA. The CDR3 bases are TGTGCCAGCAGCTCCGCCGGGACAGCCAATTCACCCCTCCACTTT. Its protein product is CASSSAGTANSPLHF.

The chain uses TRBV19 and TRBJ1-1, with D tentatively TRBD1 (5 bases). Trimming shortened V by 5 bases and J by 4 bases, and 14 bases separated the two germline ends. This CDR3 contains 14 residues. CDR1 and CDR2 from the germline V gene are LNHDA and SQIVND (reference sequence). CDR3 amino acids: CASSPGGGGTEAFF. The CDR3 DNA is TGTGCCAGTAGTCCCGGCGGGGGAGGCACTGAAGCTTTCTTT.

The CDR3 coding sequence is TGCGCCAGCAGCCCCAGGGGAGTGGACGGAACCTACGAGCAGTACTTC. Its protein product is CASSPRGVDGTYEQYF. The chain recombines TRBV5-1 with TRBJ2-7, with D possibly TRBD1 on 6 matching bases. Germline-derived CDR1 and CDR2 are SGHRS and YFSETQ. The CDR3 is 16 residues long. V dropped 4 bases and J dropped 2 bases, with 19 bases sitting between them.

The genes are TRBV11-3 and TRBJ2-3; tentatively, D is TRBD2 (6 bases). Germline V lookup: CDR1 SGHNT, CDR2 YENEEA. Trimming stripped 5 bases from V and 6 bases from J, with 24 bases between. This CDR3 comprises 17 residues. CDR3 nucleotide sequence: TGTGCCAGCAGCCCCCCAGACCGGACTATGGTTGTGGATACGCAGTATTTT. Residues: CASSPPDRTMVVDTQYF.

The V gene is TRBV7-8, the J gene TRBJ1-3; tentatively, D is TRBD1 (5 bases). V was shortened by 1 base and J by 4 bases, with 11 bases between the two germline ends. Germline lookup yields CDR1 SGHVS and CDR2 FQNEAQ. CDR3 length equals 15 residues. For the CDR3, the DNA is TGTGCCAGCAGCTTAGGTGGGACTCTCGGAAACACCATATATTTT. It encodes CASSLGGTLGNTIYF. Filled out from reference TRBV7-8 and TRBJ1-3, the complete variable domain reads GAGVSQSPRYKVAKRGQDVALRCDPISGHVSLFWYQQALGQGPEFLTYFQNEAQLDKSGLPSDRFFAERPEGSVSTLKIQRTQQEDSAVYLCASSLGGTLGNTIYFGEGSWLTVV.

This clone occurred once. The chain is built from TRBV18 and TRBJ2-5; no clear D gene. CDR1 is KGHSH, CDR2 LQKENI, per germline. With 3 bases removed from V and 3 bases from J, the gap between germline ends came to 8 bases. The CDR3 contains 13 residues. CDR3 sequence reads: CASSPSQEETQYF. CDR3 DNA: TGTGCCAGCTCACCGTCCCAGGAAGAGACCCAGTACTTC.

The chain employs TRBV7-2 and TRBJ1-5, with D possibly matching TRBD1 (5 bases). Between the trimmed V and J ends, which lost 4 bases and 6 bases, there was a span of 16 bases. Germline CDR1 and CDR2: SGHTA and FQGNSA. The CDR3 totals 15 residues. Here the CDR3 DNA reads TGTGCCAGCAGCTCCTTATCAGGGCTTGTTCAGCCCCAGCATTTT. Translated: CASSSLSGLVQPQHF.

The chain recombines TRBV6-1 with TRBJ1-5; D ambiguous. CDR1 is MNHNS, CDR2 SASEGT, per germline. CDR3 length: 14 amino acids. Trimming left V 3 bases short and J 6 bases short, with 12 bases between. The DNA for the CDR3 is TGTGCCAGCAGTGATGCACGGGTTAGTCAGCCCCAGCATTTT. This sequence encodes CASSDARVSQPQHF.

The CDR3 loop reads CASSPQGVANGELFF. The DNA for the CDR3 is TGTGCCAGCAGCCCCCAGGGGGTAGCGAACGGGGAGCTGTTTTTT. The V call is TRBV7-8, the J call TRBJ2-2; 7 bases are a match to TRBD1. V lost 5 bases and J lost 7; bases outside the gene matches: 10. Germline V CDR1 and CDR2: SGHVS, FQNEAQ. The CDR3 is made up of 15 amino acids.

The chain joins TRBV11-2 to TRBJ2-3; maybe TRBD2 (6 bases). Trimming cost V 6 bases and J 0 bases, with 10 bases left between them. Germline V gives CDR1 SGHAT, CDR2 FQNNGV. The CDR3 sequence is 14 residues long. The CDR3 is CASRGTSSTDTQYF. Written as DNA, the CDR3 is TGTGCCAGCAGAGGGACTTCTAGCACAGATACGCAGTATTTT.

The chain recombines TRBV6-1 with TRBJ1-2; D is undetermined. Trimming pared 0 bases from V and 7 bases from J, leaving 18 bases between. The CDR3 is 16 amino acids. Germline V CDR1 and CDR2: MNHNS, SASEGT. For the CDR3, the DNA is TGTGCCAGCAGTGAAGCCGGGGTAGGCGGAATGAGTGGCTACACCTTC. Translating it yields CASSEAGVGGMSGYTF.

The chain uses TRBV27 and TRBJ1-1; no clear D. CDR3 size: 15 residues. Germline lookup yields CDR1 MNHEY and CDR2 SMNVEV (reference sequence). Trimming cost V 5 bases and J 3 bases, with 16 bases left between them. The CDR3: CASSRLRALDTEAFF. CDR3 nucleotide sequence: TGTGCCAGCAGTCGCCTACGTGCCTTGGACACTGAAGCTTTCTTT.

The chain couples TRBV6-5 to TRBJ1-2; D perhaps matches TRBD1 (5 bases). The germline V gene encodes CDR1 MNHEY and CDR2 SVGAGI. CDR3 length: 13 residues. V was clipped by 2 bases and J by 4 bases, with 8 bases between them. CDR3 nucleotides: TGTGCCAGCAGTTACGGGGGGGGCTATGGCTACACCTTC. Its translation is CASSYGGGYGYTF.

The chain is built from TRBV11-3 and TRBJ2-1; 7 nucleotides line up with TRBD1. Germline V lookup: CDR1 SGHNT, CDR2 YENEEA. The CDR3 extends over 14 amino acids. The ends lost 5 bases at V and 5 bases at J; junction bases unmatched: 6. CDR3 protein: CASSKGDRDNEQFF. As DNA, the CDR3 is TGTGCCAGCAGCAAGGGGGACAGAGACAATGAGCAGTTCTTC.

The V call is TRBV2, the J call TRBJ2-3; tentative D call: TRBD2 (5 bases). With 6 bases removed from V and 5 bases from J, the gap between germline ends came to 9 bases. Germline V gene lookup returns CDR1 SNHLY and CDR2 FYNNEI. CDR3 length equals 12 residues. In DNA form, the CDR3 reads TGTGCCAGCAGCCTAGAGGGAGATACGCAGTATTTT. The encoded protein is CASSLEGDTQYF.

This clone has just one count. The J gene is TRBJ1-5, the V gene TRBV29-1; D call uncertain. In germline, CDR1 is SQVTM, CDR2 ANQGSEA. The CDR3 extends over 16 amino acids. Trimming pared 5 bases from V and 2 bases from J, leaving 19 bases between. CDR3 loop: CSVSTPGVEGNQPQHF. The CDR3 nucleotides read TGCAGCGTTTCAACTCCTGGGGTGGAGGGCAATCAGCCCCAGCATTTT.

The J gene is TRBJ1-2, the V gene TRBV10-2; the D is unclear. V was pared by 9 bases and J by 8 bases, with 19 bases between. Germline CDR1 is WSHSY and CDR2 is SAAADI. The CDR3 length is 13 residues. As DNA, the CDR3 is TGCGCCAGTAACTTACAAGGAAACGGGGGCTACACCTTC. This translates into CASNLQGNGGYTF.

The CDR3 region has the DNA TGCGCCAGCAGCCCCCTTGGGGCACCTCTGAACACTGAAGCTTTCTTT. The encoded protein is CASSPLGAPLNTEAFF. This chain joins TRBV4-1 and TRBJ1-1, with TRBD1 as a possible D gene (5 bases). Trimming pared 4 bases from V and 0 bases from J, leaving 15 bases between. The CDR3 spans 16 residues. Germline CDR1 MGHRA, CDR2 YSYEKL.